This T cell receptor (beta chain) was captured by sequencing in a study of blood T cell repertoires in COVID-19. Study context: T cells, B-cell-depleted T cells, or PBMCs provided the cDNA or gDNA that served as material.

In the original analysis: Reference gene primers were amplified, and this amplification served to estimate nucleated cell counts. Here immunoSEQ multiplex PCR was the method, and the copy in TCRdb shows in-frame clones only, minus some. For V, J and clone size, that table is used; D and trimming come from the DNA. The data contain around 110,000 clones, less than 90% of them singletons. The table lists this clone with a count of one. This receptor was identified in a man aged 25-40 years with acute or convalescent COVID-19. The sample comprised peripheral blood.

This CDR3 is CASSQGRGNTEAFF. The CDR3 coding sequence is TGTGCCAGCAGCCAGGGGAGGGGGAACACTGAAGCTTTCTTT. This chain links TRBV11-3 with TRBJ1-1; a weak D match, TRBD1 (6 bases). The V end lost 5 bases, the J end lost 1 base, and 11 bases lay between the germline ends. The germline gives CDR1 SGHNT, CDR2 YENEEA. The CDR3 has 14 residues.